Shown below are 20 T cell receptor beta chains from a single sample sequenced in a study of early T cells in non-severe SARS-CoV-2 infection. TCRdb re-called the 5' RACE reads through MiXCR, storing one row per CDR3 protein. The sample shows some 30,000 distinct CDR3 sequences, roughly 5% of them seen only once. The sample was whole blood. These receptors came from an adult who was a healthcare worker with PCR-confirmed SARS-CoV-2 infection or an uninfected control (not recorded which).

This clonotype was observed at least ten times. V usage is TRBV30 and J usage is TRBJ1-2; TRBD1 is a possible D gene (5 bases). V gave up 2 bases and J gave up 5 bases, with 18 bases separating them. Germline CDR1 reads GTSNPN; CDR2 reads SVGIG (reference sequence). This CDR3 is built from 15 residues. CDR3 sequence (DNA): TGTGCCTGGAGTTATAGGCAGGGCTCATGGTATGGCTACACCTTC. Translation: CAWSYRQGSWYGYTF.

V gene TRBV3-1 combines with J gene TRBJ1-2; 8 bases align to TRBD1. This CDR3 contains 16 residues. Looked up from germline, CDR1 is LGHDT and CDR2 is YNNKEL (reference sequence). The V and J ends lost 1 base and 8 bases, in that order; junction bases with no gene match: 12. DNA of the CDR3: TGTGCCAGCAGCCAAGTGGACAGGGAGGGTGCTTGGGGCTACACCTTC. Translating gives CASSQVDREGAWGYTF.

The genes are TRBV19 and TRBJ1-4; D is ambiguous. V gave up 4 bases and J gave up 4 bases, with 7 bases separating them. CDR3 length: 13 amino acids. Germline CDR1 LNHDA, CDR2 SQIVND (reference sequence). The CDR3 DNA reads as TGTGCCAGTAGTAGTCTGATTAATGAAAAACTGTTTTTT. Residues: CASSSLINEKLFF.

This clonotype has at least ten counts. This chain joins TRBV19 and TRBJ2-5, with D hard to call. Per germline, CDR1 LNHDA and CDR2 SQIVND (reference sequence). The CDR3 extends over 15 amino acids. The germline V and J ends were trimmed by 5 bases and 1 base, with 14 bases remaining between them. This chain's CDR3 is CASSARSNSQETQYF. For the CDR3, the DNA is TGTGCCAGTAGTGCCAGATCTAACAGCCAAGAGACCCAGTACTTC.

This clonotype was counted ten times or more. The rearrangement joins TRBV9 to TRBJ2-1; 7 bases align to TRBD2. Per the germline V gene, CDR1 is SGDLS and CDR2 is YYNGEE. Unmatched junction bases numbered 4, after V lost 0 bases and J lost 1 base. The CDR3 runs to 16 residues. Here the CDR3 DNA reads TGTGCCAGCAGCGTAGGTCTAGCGGTATCCTACAATGAGCAGTTCTTC. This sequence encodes CASSVGLAVSYNEQFF.

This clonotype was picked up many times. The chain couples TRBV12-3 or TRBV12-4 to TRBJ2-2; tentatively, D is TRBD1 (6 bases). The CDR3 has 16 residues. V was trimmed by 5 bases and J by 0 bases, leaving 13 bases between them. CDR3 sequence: CASSPPAGANTGELFF. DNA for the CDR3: TGTGCCAGCAGTCCCCCAGCAGGGGCGAACACCGGGGAGCTGTTTTTT.

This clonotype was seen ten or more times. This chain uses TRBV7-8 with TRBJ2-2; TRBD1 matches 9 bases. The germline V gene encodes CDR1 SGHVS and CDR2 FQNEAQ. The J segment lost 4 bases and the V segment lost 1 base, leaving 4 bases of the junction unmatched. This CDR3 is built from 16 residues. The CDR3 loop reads CASSLDRTGVTGELFF. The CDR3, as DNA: TGTGCCAGCAGCTTAGACCGGACAGGGGTCACCGGGGAGCTGTTTTTT.

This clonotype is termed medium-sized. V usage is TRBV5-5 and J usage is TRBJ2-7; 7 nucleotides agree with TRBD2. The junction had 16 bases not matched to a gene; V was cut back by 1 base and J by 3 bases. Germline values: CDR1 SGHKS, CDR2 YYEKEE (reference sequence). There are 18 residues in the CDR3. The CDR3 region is CASSLSQVRPGLYYEQYF. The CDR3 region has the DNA TGTGCCAGCAGCTTGTCCCAGGTGAGACCGGGACTATACTACGAGCAGTACTTC.

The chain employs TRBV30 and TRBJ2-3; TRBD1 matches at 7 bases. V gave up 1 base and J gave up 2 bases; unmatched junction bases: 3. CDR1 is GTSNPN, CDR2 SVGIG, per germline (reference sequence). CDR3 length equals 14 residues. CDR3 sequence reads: CAWSGGQVTDTQYF. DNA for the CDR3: TGTGCCTGGAGTGGCGGACAGGTCACAGATACGCAGTATTTT.

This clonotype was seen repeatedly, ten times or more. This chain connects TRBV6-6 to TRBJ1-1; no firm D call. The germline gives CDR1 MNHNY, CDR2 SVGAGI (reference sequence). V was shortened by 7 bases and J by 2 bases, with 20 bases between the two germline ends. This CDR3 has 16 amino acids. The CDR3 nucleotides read TGTGCCAGCACCGATCCAAGACCTCCCCTAAACACTGAAGCTTTCTTT. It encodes CASTDPRPPLNTEAFF.

The CDR3 DNA sequence: TGTGCCAGCAGCGTGTCGGCTAGGCCAGAGGTTACGAACACTGAAGCTTTCTTT. This encodes CASSVSARPEVTNTEAFF. The genes are TRBV9 and TRBJ1-1; no definite D call. V lost 2 bases to trimming and J lost 1 base, with 21 bases between them. The germline CDR1 and CDR2 sequences are SGDLS and YYNGEE. This CDR3 has 18 amino acids.

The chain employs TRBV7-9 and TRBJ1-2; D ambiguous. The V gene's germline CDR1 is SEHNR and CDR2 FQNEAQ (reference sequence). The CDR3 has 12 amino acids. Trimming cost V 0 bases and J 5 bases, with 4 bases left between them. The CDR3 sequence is CASSLADYGYTF. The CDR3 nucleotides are TGTGCCAGCAGCTTAGCTGATTATGGCTACACCTTC.

The CDR3 region is CASSLTGTGETQYF. The CDR3 DNA reads as TGTGCCAGCAGCCTAACCGGGACTGGCGAGACCCAGTACTTC. The chain joins TRBV14 to TRBJ2-5, with D maybe TRBD2 (6 bases). The V gene lost 4 bases and the J gene lost 5 bases, with 14 bases spanning the gap. The germline gives CDR1 SGHDN, CDR2 FVKESK. This CDR3 has 14 amino acids.

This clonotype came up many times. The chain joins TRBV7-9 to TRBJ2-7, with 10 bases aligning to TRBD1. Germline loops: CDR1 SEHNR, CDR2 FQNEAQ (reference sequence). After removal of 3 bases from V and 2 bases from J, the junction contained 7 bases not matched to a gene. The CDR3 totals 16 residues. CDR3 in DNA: TGTGCCAGCAGCTTCCTGACAGGGGGCAAGACCTACGAGCAGTACTTC. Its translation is CASSFLTGGKTYEQYF.

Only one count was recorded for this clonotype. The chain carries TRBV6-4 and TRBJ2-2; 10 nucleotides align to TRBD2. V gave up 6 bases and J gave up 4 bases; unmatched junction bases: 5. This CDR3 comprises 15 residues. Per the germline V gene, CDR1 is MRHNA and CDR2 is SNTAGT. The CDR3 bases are TGTGCCAGCAGCGAACTAGCGGGGAGCACCGGGGAGCTGTTTTTT. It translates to CASSELAGSTGELFF.

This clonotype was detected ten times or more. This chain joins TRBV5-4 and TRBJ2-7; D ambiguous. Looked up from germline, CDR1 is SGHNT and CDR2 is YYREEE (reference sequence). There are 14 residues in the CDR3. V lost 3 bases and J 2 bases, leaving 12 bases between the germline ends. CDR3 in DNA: TGTGCCAGCAGCTCATACGACCGCCCCTACGAGCAGTACTTC. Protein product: CASSSYDRPYEQYF.

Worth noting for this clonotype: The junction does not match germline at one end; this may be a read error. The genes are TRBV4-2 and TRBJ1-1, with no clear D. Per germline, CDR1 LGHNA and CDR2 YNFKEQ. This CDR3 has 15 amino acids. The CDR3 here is CASSQEKLMNTEAFF. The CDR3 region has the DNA TGTGCCAGCAGCCAAGAAAAGCTTATGAACACTGAGGCTTTCTTT.

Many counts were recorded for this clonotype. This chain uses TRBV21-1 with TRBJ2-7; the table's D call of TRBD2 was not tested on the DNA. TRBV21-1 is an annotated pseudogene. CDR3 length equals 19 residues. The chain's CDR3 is CASSRFPVQHGTFPGEQYF. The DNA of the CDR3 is TGTGCCAGCAGCAGGTTCCCAGTTCAACACGGGACTTTCCCTGGCGAGCAGTACTTC.

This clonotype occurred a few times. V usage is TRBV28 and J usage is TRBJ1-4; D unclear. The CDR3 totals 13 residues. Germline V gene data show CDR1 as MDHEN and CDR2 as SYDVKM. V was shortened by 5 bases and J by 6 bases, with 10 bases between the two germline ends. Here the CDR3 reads CASSTGFDEKLFF. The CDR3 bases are TGTGCCAGCAGTACCGGGTTCGATGAAAAACTGTTTTTT.

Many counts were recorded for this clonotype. The CDR3 loop reads CATKVDWGQGNEKLFF. As DNA, the CDR3 is TGTGCCACCAAAGTCGATTGGGGACAGGGTAATGAAAAACTGTTTTTT. The chain combines TRBV2 with TRBJ1-4; the match to TRBD1 covers 9 bases. Per germline, CDR1 SNHLY and CDR2 FYNNEI. The CDR3 contains 16 residues. With V trimmed by 10 bases and J by 4 bases, 13 bases remained unmatched.